This T cell receptor (beta chain) was captured in a study of blood T cell repertoires in COVID-19. Overall study context: Donors in the United States, Italy and Spain gave samples during acute or convalescent COVID-19. PBMCs, B-cell-depleted T cells, or T cells were the source of the cDNA or gDNA that made up the material.

Source study methods: The assay estimated nucleated cells by amplifying reference gene primers. Measured with immunoSEQ multiplex PCR; TCRdb has only the in-frame clones, and not every one. V and J calls plus clone size are reproduced from that table; the DNA served to infer D and trimming. The data contain 98,000 or so clones, approximately 91% of them singletons. V trimming: 8 bases; J trimming: 8 bases; junction bases outside the gene matches: 6. This CDR3 comprises 13 residues. Germline-derived CDR1 and CDR2 are ENHRY and SYGVKD. The rearrangement links TRBV10-3 to TRBJ2-1; TRBD1 agrees at 10 bases. This clonotype was sampled from a human donor in a cohort sampled during active COVID-19. The specimen was peripheral blood. CDR3 sequence reads: CAIGTGVNDEQFF. The CDR3 coding sequence is TGTGCCATCGGGACAGGGGTTAACGATGAGCAGTTCTTC.